Each of the 30 T cell receptor beta chains below was sequenced from the same sample in a study of CD8+ T cells in alopecia areata. Reverse transcribed after extraction, RNA yielded cDNA as the sequencing template. The table came from immunoSEQ multiplex PCR; TCRdb's copy has only in-frame clones and leaves some out. This sample has some 1,600 clones and no singletons, with approximately 40% in the ten largest. The specimen was skin. These receptors were collected from a C3H/HeJ mouse with alopecia areata. The mouse line has the MHC haplotype H2-k.

A remark on this clone: Mouse gene names and germline throughout. Read data end 4 residues before the CDR3 end; the end is taken from the germline J gene. The chain recombines TRBV13-1 with TRBJ2-7; D possibly corresponds to TRBD1 (6 bases). CDR1 is NSHNY, CDR2 SYGAGN, per germline. There are 13 residues in the CDR3. V was cut by 3 bases and J by 3 bases, with 10 bases left in between. CDR3 in amino acids: CASSGRDNYEQYF. CDR3 DNA, as far as it was read: TGTGCCAGCAGTGGCCGGGACAACTAT.

The table lists this clone with a few counts. Gene and germline names: mouse. The read is 4 residues too short to cover the CDR3 end, so that end is filled in from the germline J gene. This sequence joins TRBV19 and TRBJ2-1; no firm D call. There are 11 residues in the CDR3. Germline V gives CDR1 FNHDT, CDR2 SITEND (reference sequence). This chain's CDR3 is CASSIGAEQFF. The DNA read from the CDR3 is TGTGCCAGCAGTATTGGGGCT.

Judged by abundance, this clone is medium-sized (0.01 to 0.1%). Here the gene names and germline are mouse. Read coverage stops 4 residues before the CDR3 terminus; the germline J gene supplies the remainder. The V call is TRBV13-1, the J call TRBJ2-5; 8 positions match TRBD2. Germline loops: CDR1 NSHNY, CDR2 SYGAGN. The CDR3 sequence is 14 residues long. CDR3 in amino acids: CASSSGGREDTQYF. The covered CDR3 bases are TGTGCCAGCAGCTCGGGGGGGCGCGAAGAC.

By sample share, this clone is medium-sized. The listed genes are named as in mouse. The read terminates 4 residues before the CDR3 end, so the remaining end is supplied by the germline J gene. The rearrangement joins TRBV16 to TRBJ2-1, with TRBD2 identical over 12 bases. From germline, CDR1 is SGHSA and CDR2 FRNQAP. The trim removed 3 bases at V and 3 bases at J, leaving 9 bases unmatched. The CDR3 consists of 18 residues. The sequenced CDR3 bases are TGTGCAAGCAGCTTCCTCCGGGACTGGGGGGCCCTCTATGCT. Amino acid sequence: CASSFLRDWGALYA. The whole CDR3 sequence reads CASSFLRDWGALYAEQFF.

This clone was seen many times. The genes are named according to mouse. The read stops 4 residues short of the end of the CDR3; the missing end is completed from the germline J gene. The same CDR3 is also encoded by other DNA sequences in this sample. The V and J genes are TRBV31 and TRBJ1-2; 8 bases line up with TRBD1. The CDR3 runs to 14 residues. In germline, CDR1 is GKSSPN, CDR2 SITVG. The junction had 1 base not matched to a gene; V was cut back by 1 base and J by 0 bases. Incomplete CDR3 DNA: TGTGCCTGGAGTCCGGACAGGGCAAACTCC. This encodes CAWSPDRANS. The entire CDR3 protein is CAWSPDRANSDYTF. The complete variable domain, with remaining parts taken from reference TRBV31 and TRBJ1-2, reads AQTIHQWPVAEIKAVGSPLSLGCTIKGKSSPNLYWYWQATGGTLQQLFYSITVGQVESVVQLNLSASRPKDDQFILSTEKLLLSHSGFYLCAWSPDRANSDYTFGSGTRLLVI.

This clone was detected only a few times. Gene and germline names: mouse. The read terminates 4 residues before the CDR3 end, so the remaining end is supplied by the germline J gene. The genes are TRBV19 and TRBJ2-2; 8 bases are a match to TRBD2. This CDR3 comprises 15 residues. Germline CDR1 reads FNHDT; CDR2 reads SITEND (reference sequence). With 4 bases clipped from V and 1 base from J, the junction kept 3 bases outside the gene matches. CDR3 DNA (partial): TGTGCCAGCAGTCCGCTGGGGGGAAACACCGGG. Amino acid sequence: CASSPLGGNTG. The whole CDR3 sequence is CASSPLGGNTGQLYF.

This clone showed up many times. The gene names given are mouse names. From the germline J gene comes the end of the CDR3, since the read stops 4 residues before it. V and J are TRBV1 and TRBJ2-3; 9 bases are shared with TRBD2. Losses at the gene ends were 1 base for V and 0 bases for J; bases not matched to a gene: 5. Per the germline V gene, CDR1 is NSQYPW and CDR2 is LRSPGD (reference sequence). The CDR3 has 17 amino acids. The part of the CDR3 DNA that was read is TGCACCTGCAGTGCAGTGGGGGGGCGAGACAGTGCAGAA. Translated, it gives CTCSAVGGRDSAE. The full CDR3 protein reads CTCSAVGGRDSAETLYF.

This clone came up many times. All gene names here are mouse names. Read data end 4 residues before the CDR3 end; the end is taken from the germline J gene. The rearrangement links TRBV13-3 to TRBJ2-3; 12 bases map to TRBD2. Germline V lookup: CDR1 NNHDY, CDR2 SYVADS. The CDR3 has 16 amino acids. V dropped 5 bases and J dropped 0; count of bases not matched to a gene: 4. CDR3 bases read: TGTGCCAGCAGAGACTGGGGGGGCGCTAGTGCAGAA. Translating gives CASRDWGGASAE. The CDR3 in full is CASRDWGGASAETLYF.

This clone was found a few times. Genes and germline come from the mouse. CDR3 in amino acids: CASGDRTGGSDYTF. CDR3 DNA, as far as it was read: TGTGCCAGCGGTGATCGGACAGGGGGCTCC. The rearrangement links TRBV13-2 to TRBJ1-2; TRBD1 agrees at 10 bases. The sequence runs out 4 residues before the end of the CDR3; the remainder is reconstructed from the germline J gene. The CDR3 is made up of 14 amino acids. The V gene's germline CDR1 is NNHNN and CDR2 SYGAGS (reference sequence). The J segment lost 4 bases and the V segment lost 1 base, leaving 1 base of the junction unmatched.

The sample holds many counts of this clone. Germline and genes here are mouse. The sequenced fragment ends 4 residues before the CDR3 boundary, so the rest is inferred from the germline J gene. J is TRBJ2-5 and V is TRBV13-2; TRBD2 agrees at 10 bases. Germline V gives CDR1 NNHNN, CDR2 SYGAGS (reference sequence). The CDR3 runs 15 residues. CDR3 in amino acids: CASGDLGGRGDTQYF. Partial CDR3 DNA: TGTGCCAGCGGTGATCTGGGGGGGCGCGGTGAC.

This clone appeared many times. All gene names here are mouse names. Coverage ceases 3 residues before the CDR3 finishes, and the germline J gene fills in the end. The rearrangement joins TRBV14 to TRBJ1-6, with TRBD1 as a possible D gene (5 bases). TRBJ1-6 is an open reading frame whose function is uncertain. The CDR3 extends over 15 amino acids. CDR1 is SGHDT and CDR2 is FRDEAV in the germline V gene. V dropped 4 bases and J dropped 0 bases, with 8 bases sitting between them. The CDR3 protein is CASSRQLSYNSPLYF. Partial CDR3 DNA: TGTGCCAGCAGTCGACAGCTTTCCTATAATTCGCCC.

This clone was observed at least ten times. Mouse gene names apply. The read falls 4 residues short of the CDR3 end, and the missing part is taken from the germline J gene. The rearrangement uses TRBV14 and TRBJ2-7, with a possible D match to TRBD1 (6 bases). This CDR3 region has 13 residues. CDR1 is SGHDT, CDR2 FRDEAV, per germline. CDR3 DNA, as far as it was read: TGTGCCAGCAGTTTCTTGGGACAATAT. This gives the protein CASSFLGQY. The CDR3, in full, reads CASSFLGQYEQYF.

This clone turned up a few times. The germline and genes are mouse ones. The CDR3 extends 4 residues past the end of the read, so its final part is completed from the germline J gene. The chain links TRBV13-2 to TRBJ2-7, with 9 bases that match TRBD2. CDR1 is NNHNN, CDR2 SYGAGS, per germline (reference sequence). The CDR3 runs 15 residues. After removal of 6 bases from V and 0 bases from J, the junction contained 7 bases not matched to a gene. The CDR3 bases that were read are TGTGCCAGCGCTAGACTGGGGGCAAGCTCCTAT. Its translation is CASARLGASSY. The whole CDR3 sequence is CASARLGASSYEQYF.

In its sample, this clone was seen many times. Gene labels here are mouse ones. The CDR3 sequence: CASSRDLTVYAEQFF. The sequenced CDR3 bases are TGTGCTAGCAGTAGAGATCTTACAGTATATGCT. V gene TRBV17 combines with J gene TRBJ2-1; D not resolved. Read coverage stops 4 residues before the CDR3 terminus; the germline J gene supplies the remainder. The CDR3 sequence is 15 residues long. Looked up from germline, CDR1 is MNHDT and CDR2 is YYDKIL. With 0 bases removed from V and 4 bases from J, the gap between germline ends came to 10 bases.

This clone was recorded many times. The gene symbols are mouse symbols. The read comes to an end 4 residues before the CDR3 does, leaving the germline J gene to fill in the end. This sequence joins TRBV1 and TRBJ2-1; 9 nucleotides match TRBD2. With V trimmed by 0 bases and J by 0 bases, 3 bases remained unmatched. The length of the CDR3 is 17 residues. CDR1 and CDR2 (germline): NSQYPW, LRSPGD (reference sequence). CDR3 bases read: TGCACCTGCAGTGCAGATCTGGGGGGGTATAACTATGCT. Protein: CTCSADLGGYNYA. The whole CDR3 protein is CTCSADLGGYNYAEQFF.

At least ten counts were recorded for this clone. All gene names here are mouse names. The read gets to within 4 residues of the CDR3 end, and the germline J gene fills in the rest. The gene calls are TRBV19 and TRBJ2-2, with 7 bases that match TRBD1. J was trimmed by 2 bases and V by 2 bases; bases with no gene match: 0. This CDR3 has 14 amino acids. The germline V gene encodes CDR1 FNHDT and CDR2 SITEND (reference sequence). CDR3 residues: CASSIRGNTGQLYF. The CDR3 bases that were read are TGTGCCAGCAGTATCAGGGGGAACACCGGG.

In its sample, this clone was seen many times. Genes and germline are mouse. The read terminates 4 residues ahead of where the CDR3 ends, so the germline J gene completes it. The rearrangement links TRBV13-1 to TRBJ2-1; 7 bases map to TRBD2. This CDR3 is 14 amino acids long. After removal of 3 bases from V and 5 bases from J, the junction contained 5 bases not matched to a gene. Per the germline V gene, CDR1 is NSHNY and CDR2 is SYGAGN. The part of the CDR3 DNA that was read is TGTGCCAGCAGTGGCCTGGGGGTCAATGCT. This encodes CASSGLGVNA. The complete CDR3 protein is CASSGLGVNAEQFF.

Ten or more counts support this clone. Gene labels here are mouse ones. The read terminates 4 residues before the CDR3 end, so the remaining end is supplied by the germline J gene. The chain uses TRBV5 and TRBJ2-3; 10 bases map to TRBD2. Trimming took 1 base from V and 0 from J; bases not matched to a gene: 1. The CDR3 spans 16 residues. Germline V gene lookup returns CDR1 LGHNA and CDR2 YNLKQL (reference sequence). The CDR3 loop reads CASSQGTGGSAETLYF. The sequenced CDR3 bases are TGTGCCAGCAGCCAAGGGACTGGGGGTAGTGCAGAA.

This clone was recorded at least ten times. Genes and germline are mouse. The DNA ends 4 residues before the CDR3 does, and the rest of the CDR3 is filled in from the germline J gene. The rearrangement links TRBV16 to TRBJ2-4; 10 bases match TRBD2. V gave up 4 bases and J gave up 1 base; unmatched junction bases: 14. Germline CDR1 reads SGHSA; CDR2 reads FRNQAP. The CDR3 sequence is 19 residues long. CDR3 bases read: TGTGCAAGCAGCTCCACAGGGTTCTGGGGGGGCGCTGGTCAAAAC. This codes for CASSSTGFWGGAGQN. The whole CDR3 sequence is CASSSTGFWGGAGQNTLYF. The entire variable domain, with the rest obtained from reference TRBV16 and TRBJ2-4, is as follows: NAGVIQTPRHKVTGKGQEATLWCEPISGHSAVFWYRQTIVQGLEFLTYFRNQAPIDDSGMPKERFSAQMPNQSHSTLKIQSTQPQDSAVYLCASSSTGFWGGAGQNTLYFGAGTRLSVL.

This clone was found a few times. Germline and genes: mouse. The CDR3 is cut off 4 residues early in the read; its end comes from the germline J gene. This chain connects TRBV12-1 to TRBJ2-5, with TRBD2 matching over 11 bases. The CDR3 sequence is 18 residues long. The trim removed 0 bases at V and 0 bases at J, leaving 7 bases unmatched. Germline CDR1 and CDR2: SGHSN and HYEKVE. The CDR3 DNA, read in part, is TGTGCCAGCTCTCTCGGCCCGGGACTGGGGGTTAACCAAGAC. Protein: CASSLGPGLGVNQD. The whole CDR3 reads CASSLGPGLGVNQDTQYF. The entire variable domain, with the rest obtained from reference TRBV12-1 and TRBJ2-5, is as follows: DSGVVQSPRHIIKEKGGRSVLTCIPISGHSNVVWYQQTLGKELKFLIQHYEKVERDKGFLPSRFSVQQFDDYHSEMNMSALELEDSAMYFCASSLGPGLGVNQDTQYFGPGTRLLVL.

This clone was counted ten times or more. Gene names and germline match the mouse. The sequenced fragment ends 4 residues before the CDR3 boundary, so the rest is inferred from the germline J gene. The rearrangement links TRBV14 to TRBJ2-5; 11 nucleotides align to TRBD2. The CDR3 covers 17 residues. Per germline, CDR1 SGHDT and CDR2 FRDEAV. With V trimmed by 4 bases and J by 0 bases, 7 bases remained unmatched. The CDR3 sequence: CASSPRDWGINQDTQYF. CDR3 DNA (partial): TGTGCCAGCAGTCCCCGGGACTGGGGGATTAACCAAGAC.

Within the sample, this clone is large. Mouse names are used for the genes. The read terminates 4 residues ahead of where the CDR3 ends, so the germline J gene completes it. The chain employs TRBV19 and TRBJ2-1, with 10 bases identical to TRBD2. Per the germline V gene, CDR1 is FNHDT and CDR2 is SITEND (reference sequence). This CDR3 spans 15 amino acids. The J segment lost 1 base and the V segment lost 4 bases, leaving 2 bases of the junction unmatched. The sequenced CDR3 bases are TGTGCCAGCAGTTCGACTGGGGGGAACTATGCT. This gives the protein CASSSTGGNYA. In full, the CDR3 is CASSSTGGNYAEQFF. The full variable domain, its missing parts supplied by reference TRBV19 and TRBJ2-1, is GGIITQTPKFLIGQEGQKLTLKCQQNFNHDTMYWYRQDSGKGLRLIYYSITENDLQKGDLSEGYDASREKKSSFSLTVTSAQKNEMAVFLCASSSTGGNYAEQFFGPGTRLTVL.

The table lists this clone with many counts. Mouse names are used for the genes. The read falls 3 residues short of the CDR3 end, and the missing part is taken from the germline J gene. J is TRBJ1-6 and V is TRBV19, with D maybe TRBD1 (6 bases). TRBJ1-6 is recorded as an ORF, its role being uncertain. The CDR3 covers 15 residues. V shed 4 bases and J shed 4 bases, with 12 bases lying between them. Germline CDR1 is FNHDT and CDR2 is SITEND (reference sequence). The covered CDR3 bases are TGTGCCAGCAGTCCCTTTGGGACATATAATTCGCCC. It encodes CASSPFGTYNSP. The full-length CDR3 reads as CASSPFGTYNSPLYF.

Remarks on this clone: These gene names are mouse names. The read comes to an end 4 residues before the CDR3 does, leaving the germline J gene to fill in the end. The chain has TRBV31 and TRBJ2-1; D gene unclear. The CDR3 is 10 residues long. Germline V gives CDR1 GKSSPN, CDR2 SITVG. CDR3 DNA (partial): TGTGCCTGCGTACTACCT. This sequence encodes CACVLP. The complete CDR3 protein is CACVLPEQFF. The variable domain in full, completed from reference TRBV31 and TRBJ2-1, reads AQTIHQWPVAEIKAVGSPLSLGCTIKGKSSPNLYWYWQATGGTLQQLFYSITVGQVESVVQLNLSASRPKDDQFILSTEKLLLSHSGFYLCACVLPEQFFGPGTRLTVL.

This clone was seen more than once but under ten times. Germline and genes: mouse. Read sequence stops 4 residues before the CDR3 end, and the germline J gene provides the missing end. The rearrangement links TRBV5 to TRBJ1-1; TRBD1 is a possible D gene (6 bases). Germline CDR1 reads LGHNA; CDR2 reads YNLKQL (reference sequence). The CDR3 loop spans 14 amino acids. V gave up 2 bases and J gave up 3 bases, with 10 bases separating them. CDR3 amino acids: CASSQITGYTEVFF. CDR3 DNA, as far as it was read: TGTGCCAGCAGCCAAATTACAGGGTACACA.

This clone showed up many times. The genes and germline here are from mouse. The CDR3 extends 4 residues past the end of the read, so its final part is completed from the germline J gene. V gene TRBV1 combines with J gene TRBJ2-3; 14 positions match TRBD2. The J segment lost 1 base and the V segment lost 4 bases, leaving 1 base of the junction unmatched. CDR3 length: 16 amino acids. Germline CDR1 reads NSQYPW; CDR2 reads LRSPGD (reference sequence). The CDR3 DNA, read in part, is TGCACCTGCAGTGGGGACTGGGGGGGCCGTGCAGAA. This codes for CTCSGDWGGRAE. The entire CDR3 sequence reads CTCSGDWGGRAETLYF. Filled out from reference TRBV1 and TRBJ2-3, the complete variable domain reads VTLLEQNPRWRLVPRGQAVNLRCILKNSQYPWMSWYQQDLQKQLQWLFTLRSPGDKEVKSLPGADYLATRVTDTELRLQVANMSQGRTLYCTCSGDWGGRAETLYFGSGTRLTVL.

This clone is medium-sized in the sample. Any gene name here is a mouse gene name. The sequenced fragment ends 4 residues before the CDR3 boundary, so the rest is inferred from the germline J gene. The chain is built from TRBV13-1 and TRBJ2-5; 8 nucleotides align to TRBD1. The CDR3 spans 13 residues. The germline CDR1 and CDR2 sequences are NSHNY and SYGAGN. The CDR3 reads CASSQGARDTQYF. The DNA read from the CDR3 is TGTGCCAGCAGTCAGGGGGCGCGAGAC.

This clone was counted at least ten times. Gene names and germline match the mouse. The read is 4 residues too short to cover the CDR3 end, so that end is filled in from the germline J gene. The chain employs TRBV1 and TRBJ1-2; D unclear. V was clipped by 2 bases and J by 0 bases, with 10 bases between them. Germline CDR1 is NSQYPW and CDR2 is LRSPGD (reference sequence). The CDR3 extends over 15 amino acids. The sequenced part of the CDR3 DNA is TGCACCTGCAGTGCAAGTCCCCGTACAAACTCC. Translation gives CTCSASPRTNS. The CDR3 as a whole reads CTCSASPRTNSDYTF. The whole variable domain, remainder taken from reference TRBV1 and TRBJ1-2, is VTLLEQNPRWRLVPRGQAVNLRCILKNSQYPWMSWYQQDLQKQLQWLFTLRSPGDKEVKSLPGADYLATRVTDTELRLQVANMSQGRTLYCTCSASPRTNSDYTFGSGTRLLVI.

To note about this clone: Mouse gene names apply. The read falls 4 residues short of the CDR3 end, and the missing part is taken from the germline J gene. V and J are TRBV13-3 and TRBJ1-2, with D unclear. V was shortened by 3 bases and J by 3 bases, with 9 bases between the two germline ends. CDR1 is NNHDY and CDR2 is SYVADS in the germline V gene. The CDR3 is made up of 13 amino acids. CDR3 DNA, as far as it was read: TGTGCCAGCAGTGCCTTGTGGGACTCC. Translating gives CASSALWDS. In full, the CDR3 is CASSALWDSDYTF.

This clone was detected only a few times. The gene names given are mouse names. The observed sequence ends 4 residues before the CDR3 terminus, with the missing tail filled in from the germline J gene. The chain couples TRBV13-1 to TRBJ2-7; D is uncertain. CDR1 NSHNY and CDR2 SYGAGN come from the germline V gene. The CDR3 consists of 11 residues. Partial CDR3 DNA: TGTGCCAGCAGTGAACAATAT. This gives the protein CASSEQY. The full CDR3 is CASSEQYEQYF.